The 32 T cell receptor beta chains below all came from one sample that was sequenced in a study of regulatory T cells in long-lasting Graves disease. CDR3 regions were amplified by Arm-PCR using iRepertoire HTBI primers to build TCR beta libraries. TCRdb used MiXCR to reprocess the multiplex PCR reads, holding one entry per CDR3 protein. Of a few hundred thousand distinct CDR3 sequences in the sample, around 19% are singletons; the top ten hold about 10%. This sample's time point: newly diagnosed GD, antithyroid drugs for less than 3 months. Following extraction of RNA from PBMCs, that RNA was used to make the TCR library. This same sample was also part of a study on T cells in Graves' hyperthyroidism and ophthalmopathy.

The sample here was peripheral blood mononuclear cells (PBMCs), taken at new diagnosis, from a patient treated with antithyroid drugs. The receptors originated from a woman between 25 and 40 years old with Graves disease.

The rearrangement uses TRBV28 and TRBJ1-1; 8 nucleotides match TRBD1. J gave up 4 bases and V 5 bases, and 9 bases lay outside the gene matches. Germline CDR1 MDHEN, CDR2 SYDVKM. This CDR3 region has 15 residues. The CDR3 sequence: CASSRGDRLFTEAFF. The CDR3, as DNA: TGTGCCAGCAGTAGGGGGGACAGGCTTTTCACTGAAGCTTTCTTT.

This clonotype was counted many times. V usage is TRBV6-1 and J usage is TRBJ2-5, with a tentative D call TRBD2 (6 bases). Germline CDR1 is MNHNS and CDR2 is SASEGT. This CDR3 comprises 17 residues. Trimming removed 4 bases from V and 4 bases from J, with 22 bases in between. The CDR3 DNA follows: TGTGCCAGCAGTGGAGCCCCACCTGCGGGGATTGGAGAGACCCAGTACTTC. It specifies CASSGAPPAGIGETQYF.

For this clonotype: A much larger clone differs from this one at a single base, so this may be a read error. This chain joins TRBV6-1 and TRBJ1-5; TRBD1 agrees at 8 bases. The V gene end was trimmed by 6 bases and the J gene end by 3 bases; junction bases not matched to a gene: 7. The CDR3 sequence is 15 residues long. Germline V lookup: CDR1 MNHNS, CDR2 SASEGT. In nucleotides, the CDR3 is TGTGCCAGCAGGCGGACAGGGAGCGACAATCAGCCCCAGCATTTT. This encodes CASRRTGSDNQPQHF.

The sample holds many counts of this clonotype. This chain links TRBV2 with TRBJ1-5; 7 bases align to TRBD1. J lost 4 bases, V lost 8 bases, and 14 bases had no gene match. This CDR3 has 16 amino acids. CDR1 is SNHLY and CDR2 is FYNNEI in the germline V gene. The CDR3 coding sequence is TGTGCCAGCGCCGACTTACCGGGACAGCTGAATCAGCCCCAGCATTTT. This sequence encodes CASADLPGQLNQPQHF.

In this sample, this clonotype turned up a few times. The V call is TRBV5-8, the J call TRBJ2-4, with TRBD1 matching over 8 bases. Trimming at V came to 3 bases and at J to 0 bases, leaving 8 bases not matched to a gene. The CDR3 loop spans 17 amino acids. CDR1 and CDR2 (germline): SGHTS, YDEGEE. CDR3 amino acids: CASSSMDRALAKNIQYF. The CDR3 DNA reads TGTGCCAGCAGCTCGATGGACAGGGCGCTAGCCAAAAACATTCAGTACTTC.

The gene calls are TRBV12-3 or TRBV12-4 and TRBJ1-4, with D perhaps TRBD1 (5 bases). This CDR3 contains 14 residues. Trimming took off 2 bases at V and 8 bases at J, with 12 bases between the two ends. The CDR3 loop reads CASSLPREDEKLFF. DNA for the CDR3: TGTGCCAGCAGTTTACCCAGGGAAGACGAAAAACTGTTTTTT.

The chain recombines TRBV4-2 with TRBJ2-1; 7 bases line up with TRBD2. CDR3 size: 16 residues. Germline lookup yields CDR1 LGHNA and CDR2 YNFKEQ. V gave up 0 bases and J gave up 4 bases; unmatched junction bases: 6. CDR3 amino acids: CASSQDLLARYNEQFF. The DNA for the CDR3 is TGTGCCAGCAGCCAAGATTTACTAGCGCGGTACAATGAGCAGTTCTTC.

This chain links TRBV14 with TRBJ2-1; TRBD2 aligns across 7 bases. This CDR3 is built from 15 residues. Per the germline V gene, CDR1 is SGHDN and CDR2 is FVKESK. V was pared by 8 bases and J by 6 bases, with 13 bases of the junction left unmatched. The CDR3 here is CASCNSRWEGNEQFF. The CDR3 DNA is TGTGCCAGCTGCAACTCCCGGTGGGAGGGCAATGAGCAGTTCTTC.

This clonotype has a count of ten or more. The chain is built from TRBV7-2 and TRBJ2-1; D ambiguous. V lost 1 base, J lost 6 bases, and 13 bases lay in between. The germline V gene encodes CDR1 SGHTA and CDR2 FQGNSA. The CDR3 contains 15 residues. The CDR3 DNA follows: TGTGCCAGCAGCTTAGTGGCTAGTCTCGGCAATGAGCAGTTCTTC. It encodes CASSLVASLGNEQFF.

This clonotype was observed many times. The chain combines TRBV30 with TRBJ1-5; D is uncertain. The CDR3 length is 12 residues. Between the trimmed V and J ends, which lost 0 bases and 7 bases, there was a span of 7 bases. Germline V lookup: CDR1 GTSNPN, CDR2 SVGIG (reference sequence). The CDR3 is CAWSVSQQPQHF. The CDR3 bases are TGTGCCTGGAGTGTTTCCCAGCAGCCCCAGCATTTT.

The chain is built from TRBV2 and TRBJ1-4; possibly TRBD1 for D (5 bases). V was shortened by 2 bases and J by 8 bases, with 12 bases between the two germline ends. Germline lookup yields CDR1 SNHLY and CDR2 FYNNEI. The CDR3 loop spans 14 amino acids. The CDR3 sequence is CASSESREGEKLFF. The DNA of the CDR3 is TGTGCCAGCAGTGAAAGTCGGGAGGGGGAAAAACTGTTTTTT. The whole variable domain, remainder taken from reference TRBV2 and TRBJ1-4, is EPEVTQTPSHQVTQMGQEVILRCVPISNHLYFYWYRQILGQKVEFLVSFYNNEISEKSEIFDDQFSVERPDGSNFTLKIRSTKLEDSAMYFCASSESREGEKLFFGSGTQLSVL.

The genes are TRBV3-1 and TRBJ2-2, with 7 bases identical to TRBD2. Germline trimming cut 4 bases from V and 6 bases from J; bases unmatched to any gene: 11. Germline assignment: CDR1 LGHDT and CDR2 YNNKEL (reference sequence). The CDR3 runs to 16 residues. For the CDR3, the DNA is TGTGCCAGCAGCCCACCCCGCGGACTAGTCTCCGGGGAGCTGTTTTTT. Translating gives CASSPPRGLVSGELFF.

At least ten counts were recorded for this clonotype. V and J are TRBV9 and TRBJ2-1; D gene ambiguous. Germline-derived CDR1 and CDR2 are SGDLS and YYNGEE. CDR3 length: 15 residues. V dropped 4 bases and J dropped 0 bases, with 11 bases sitting between them. The CDR3: CASSSDPHSYNEQFF. CDR3 bases: TGTGCCAGCAGCTCCGATCCCCACTCCTACAATGAGCAGTTCTTC.

This clonotype was counted ten times or more. This sequence joins TRBV6-1 and TRBJ2-7; D may be TRBD1 (6 bases). V was pared by 6 bases and J by 6 bases, with 12 bases between. The CDR3 runs to 12 residues. CDR1 and CDR2 from the germline V gene are MNHNS and SASEGT. The DNA of the CDR3 is TGTGCCAGCAGGACCAACAGGGTCGAGCAGTACTTC. Translating it yields CASRTNRVEQYF.

This clonotype was observed a few times. A read error may explain this, as a much larger clone is one base away. V is TRBV27 and J is TRBJ1-1; D is undetermined. Germline CDR1 MNHEY, CDR2 SMNVEV (reference sequence). The CDR3 consists of 12 residues. CDR3 DNA: TGTGCCGGTCGGGAGGGTCGCACTGAAGCTCTCTTT. This translates into CAGREGRTEALF.

In this sample, this clonotype turned up many times. The chain uses TRBV7-9 and TRBJ2-2; D is undetermined. The CDR3 runs to 13 residues. Trimming left V 1 base short and J 6 bases short, with 6 bases between. Germline V CDR1 and CDR2: SEHNR, FQNEAQ (reference sequence). CDR3 region: CASSLGVAGELFF. The CDR3 coding sequence is TGTGCCAGCAGCTTAGGAGTGGCCGGGGAGCTGTTTTTT.

This clonotype appeared a few times. The V and J genes are TRBV6-4 and TRBJ2-1, with 14 bases matching TRBD2. V gave up 5 bases and J gave up 6 bases; unmatched junction bases: 9. The CDR3 has 17 amino acids. CDR1 and CDR2 (germline): MRHNA, SNTAGT. CDR3 residues: CASSLRGLAGGPNEQFF. CDR3 DNA sequence: TGTGCCAGCAGTCTCAGAGGACTAGCGGGAGGCCCCAATGAGCAGTTCTTC.

This clonotype was counted many times. This chain joins TRBV20-1 and TRBJ1-1; D is uncertain. V shed 0 bases and J shed 0 bases, with 8 bases lying between them. From germline, CDR1 is DFQATT and CDR2 SNEGSKA (reference sequence). The length of the CDR3 is 14 residues. In nucleotides, the CDR3 is TGCAGTGCTAGAGATCTTTCCCTGAACACTGAAGCTTTCTTT. This translates into CSARDLSLNTEAFF.

CDR3 residues: CASSPTSVSEQFF. CDR3 DNA sequence: TGTGCCAGCAGCCCCACTTCAGTGAGTGAGCAGTTCTTC. The V gene is TRBV3-1, the J gene TRBJ2-1; no clear D gene. From germline, CDR1 is LGHDT and CDR2 YNNKEL (reference sequence). Trimming removed 4 bases from V and 9 bases from J, with 13 bases in between. CDR3 length: 13 amino acids.

This clonotype was found many times. The chain has TRBV7-3 and TRBJ2-1; D is unclear. This CDR3 is built from 15 residues. Germline V gives CDR1 SGHTA, CDR2 FQGTGA. Trimming shortened V by 3 bases and J by 8 bases, and 17 bases separated the two germline ends. This chain's CDR3 is CASSFDQGYSHEQFF. The CDR3, as DNA: TGTGCCAGCAGCTTCGACCAAGGCTATTCCCATGAGCAGTTCTTC.

The table lists this clonotype with many counts. The chain links TRBV14 to TRBJ2-7; D unresolved. The length of the CDR3 is 12 residues. With 4 bases removed from V and 3 bases from J, the gap between germline ends came to 7 bases. The germline CDR1 and CDR2 sequences are SGHDN and FVKESK. The CDR3 sequence is CASSRHRYEQYF. DNA of the CDR3: TGTGCCAGCAGCCGACACCGCTACGAGCAGTACTTC.

There are many counts of this clonotype. One junction end does not reproduce the germline sequence, and a read error may be involved. The CDR3 loop is CASSHLGFMNTEPFF. The CDR3 bases are TGTGCCAGCAGCCACCTCGGGTTCATGAACACTGAACCTTTCTTT. V gene TRBV12-3 or TRBV12-4 combines with J gene TRBJ1-1; D is ambiguous. The CDR3 consists of 15 residues.

This clonotype occurred many times. The V call is TRBV11-2, the J call TRBJ2-1, with 10 bases identical to TRBD2. CDR1 is SGHAT and CDR2 is FQNNGV in the germline V gene. After removal of 0 bases from V and 0 bases from J, the junction contained 2 bases not matched to a gene. CDR3 length equals 17 residues. The CDR3 sequence: CASSLESGGASYNEQFF. CDR3 nucleotides: TGTGCCAGCAGCTTAGAGAGCGGGGGGGCCTCCTACAATGAGCAGTTCTTC.

This clonotype was found many times. This sequence joins TRBV27 and TRBJ2-7, with 9 bases matching TRBD2. V trimming: 5 bases; J trimming: 2 bases; junction bases outside the gene matches: 1. The CDR3 covers 13 residues. CDR1 and CDR2 (germline): MNHEY, SMNVEV (reference sequence). CDR3 sequence: CASSRTSAYEQYF. DNA for the CDR3: TGTGCCAGCAGTCGGACTAGCGCCTACGAGCAGTACTTC.

Ten or more counts support this clonotype. In nucleotides, the CDR3 is TGCAGCGTTGGACCGGGGGGGGGCAAAAACATTCAGTACTTC. Translating gives CSVGPGGGKNIQYF. The rearrangement links TRBV29-1 to TRBJ2-4, with 8 nucleotides matching TRBD2. This CDR3 has 14 residues. Germline V gene data show CDR1 as SQVTM and CDR2 as ANQGSEA. With 4 bases clipped from V and 3 bases from J, the junction kept 5 bases outside the gene matches.

The table lists this clonotype with many counts. The rearrangement uses TRBV19 and TRBJ1-2, with D hard to call. Per the germline V gene, CDR1 is LNHDA and CDR2 is SQIVND (reference sequence). The CDR3 spans 13 residues. The V end lost 3 bases, the J end lost 7 bases, and 12 bases lay between the germline ends. CDR3 sequence: CASSMEKTAGYTF. CDR3 nucleotides: TGTGCCAGTAGTATGGAGAAGACGGCTGGCTACACCTTC.

Remarks on this clonotype: This likely comes from a read error, as the CDR3 has no conserved phenylalanine or tryptophan at its end. The chain links TRBV20-1 to TRBJ2-2, with 9 bases aligning to TRBD2. This CDR3 has 17 amino acids. Germline values: CDR1 DFQATT, CDR2 SNEGSKA (reference sequence). V was clipped by 0 bases and J by 6 bases; unmatched bases: 11. For the CDR3, the DNA is TGCAGTGCTAGAGATACGGGACTAGCCGGAGCTGCCGGGGAGCTGTTTCTT. Encoded protein: CSARDTGLAGAAGELFL.

This clonotype was observed at least ten times. The rearrangement links TRBV12-3 or TRBV12-4 to TRBJ1-6, with a weak D call TRBD1 (5 bases). This CDR3 has 14 amino acids. With 6 bases removed from V and 5 bases from J, the gap between germline ends came to 11 bases. This chain's CDR3 is CASRRGKDNSPLHF. The CDR3 coding sequence is TGTGCCAGCAGGAGGGGAAAAGATAATTCACCCCTCCACTTT.

The chain carries TRBV12-3 or TRBV12-4 and TRBJ1-5; 9 bases are a match to TRBD1. With 6 bases clipped from V and 2 bases from J, the junction kept 11 bases outside the gene matches. The CDR3 sequence is 17 residues long. The CDR3 DNA reads as TGTGCCAGCAGACCCCAGGACAGGGGCAGCGGCAATCAGCCCCAGCATTTT. Amino acid sequence: CASRPQDRGSGNQPQHF.

As for this clonotype: A far larger clone is a single base away, which makes a read error likely. The chain carries TRBV5-1 and TRBJ2-3; TRBD1 might be the D (5 bases). Germline CDR1 is SGHRS and CDR2 is YFSETQ. The CDR3 totals 15 residues. CDR3 nucleotides: TGTGCCAGCAGCTTGTGGCAGGGTTGGCCAGATACGCGGTATTTT. Its protein product is CASSLWQGWPDTRYF.

This sequence joins TRBV12-3 or TRBV12-4 and TRBJ2-1; 10 bases fit TRBD2. V was clipped by 5 bases and J by 8 bases; unmatched bases: 9. The CDR3 consists of 15 residues. The CDR3 is CASSRSGRARDEQFF. The CDR3 nucleotides are TGTGCCAGCAGTCGAAGCGGGAGGGCCAGGGATGAGCAGTTCTTC.

This clonotype was picked up many times. The chain joins TRBV6-1 to TRBJ1-1; TRBD1 matches 8 bases. Germline values: CDR1 MNHNS, CDR2 SASEGT. The CDR3 spans 16 residues. V lost 5 bases to trimming and J lost 6 bases; unmatched junction nucleotides: 14. DNA for the CDR3: TGTGCCAGCAGTCCCCGGACAGGGAGGGTCGACGCTGAAGCTTTCTTT. This sequence encodes CASSPRTGRVDAEAFF.